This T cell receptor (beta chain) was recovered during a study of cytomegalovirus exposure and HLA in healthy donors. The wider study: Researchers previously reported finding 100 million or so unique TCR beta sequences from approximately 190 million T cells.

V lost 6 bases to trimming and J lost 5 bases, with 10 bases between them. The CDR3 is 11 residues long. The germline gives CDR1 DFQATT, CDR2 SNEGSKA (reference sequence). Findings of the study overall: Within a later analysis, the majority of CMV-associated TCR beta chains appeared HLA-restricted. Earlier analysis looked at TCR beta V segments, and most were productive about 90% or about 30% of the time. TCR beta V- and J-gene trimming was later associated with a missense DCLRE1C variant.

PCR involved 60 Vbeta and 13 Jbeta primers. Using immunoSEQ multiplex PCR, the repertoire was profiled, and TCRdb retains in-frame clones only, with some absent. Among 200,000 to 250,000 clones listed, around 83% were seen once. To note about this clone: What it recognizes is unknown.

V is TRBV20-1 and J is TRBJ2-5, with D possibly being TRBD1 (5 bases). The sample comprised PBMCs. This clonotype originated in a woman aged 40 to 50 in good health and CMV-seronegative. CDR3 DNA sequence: TGCAGTGCCGGCAAGGGGGAGACCCAGTACTTC. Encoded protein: CSAGKGETQYF.